The 23 T cell receptor beta chains presented below share a single source sample, sequenced in a study of human T cells and chemical hapten exposure. One entry per CDR3 protein, called by TCRdb with MiXCR from the RACE reads. The sample comprises 300,000 to 400,000 distinct CDR3 sequences, roughly 6.9% of which are singletons, and 8.4% rests with the top ten. Specified time point: patch test 1, 2 weeks after DPC sensitization. Stated treatment: therapeutic diphenylcyclopropenone sensitization with weekly scalp DPC. The input for sequencing was whole blood, taken in connection with sensitization to the hapten diphenylcyclopropenone (DPC). Source of these receptors: a woman aged 18 to 35 with alopecia areata. Some clones in this sample may be carry-over from other donors' samples.

This clonotype was counted at least ten times. This chain links TRBV2 with TRBJ1-5; D unclear. Looked up from germline, CDR1 is SNHLY and CDR2 is FYNNEI. V was trimmed by 6 bases and J by 7 bases, leaving 10 bases between them. The CDR3 covers 12 residues. The CDR3 spells CASRVTSQPQHF. The CDR3 DNA sequence: TGTGCCAGCAGGGTGACTAGCCAGCCCCAGCATTTT.

The gene calls are TRBV7-8 and TRBJ1-1; perhaps TRBD1 as D (6 bases). V was clipped by 1 base and J by 9 bases, with 15 bases between them. In germline, CDR1 is SGHVS, CDR2 FQNEAQ. CDR3 length: 14 amino acids. The CDR3 DNA reads TGTGCCAGCAGCTTAGGTCCCTACAGGGCTCAAGCTTTCTTT. Its protein product is CASSLGPYRAQAFF.

In this sample, this clonotype turned up many times. The rearrangement uses TRBV7-8 and TRBJ2-1, with TRBD2 matching 12 bases. J gave up 9 bases and V 2 bases, and 11 bases lay outside the gene matches. The CDR3 totals 17 residues. Germline V gene lookup returns CDR1 SGHVS and CDR2 FQNEAQ. The CDR3 nucleotides read TGTGCCAGCAGCTTAATAATTGGACTAGCGGGGACGGGTGAGCAGTTCTTC. As protein: CASSLIIGLAGTGEQFF.

This clonotype was observed a few times. This chain links TRBV6-2 or TRBV6-3 with TRBJ2-7, with D maybe TRBD1 (6 bases). Germline assignment: CDR1 MNHEY and CDR2 SVGEGT. Trimming removed 7 bases at V and 4 bases at J, with 11 bases between. The CDR3 runs to 12 residues. CDR3 loop: CASNRGQYEQYF. The CDR3 coding sequence is TGTGCCAGCAACCGCGGACAGTACGAGCAGTACTTC.

This sequence joins TRBV6-4 and TRBJ2-3; tentative D call: TRBD1 (5 bases). Germline values: CDR1 MRHNA, CDR2 SNTAGT. Trimming removed 2 bases at V and 2 bases at J, with 11 bases between. This CDR3 has 15 residues. CDR3 residues: CASSDGQGFTDTQYF. The CDR3 region has the DNA TGTGCCAGCAGTGACGGGCAGGGCTTCACAGATACGCAGTATTTT.

This clonotype was recorded many times. J is TRBJ2-7 and V is TRBV10-3, with D unclear. The CDR3 totals 11 residues. Germline V gene sequence: CDR1 ENHRY, CDR2 SYGVKD. Trimming pared 10 bases from V and 2 bases from J, leaving 9 bases between. As DNA, the CDR3 is TGTGCCACCCAAGTTACCTACGAGCAGTACTTC. Its translation is CATQVTYEQYF.

To note about this clonotype: A read error is likely, as this CDR3 ends without the conserved phenylalanine or tryptophan. The rearrangement links TRBV11-2 to TRBJ1-1; D ambiguous. Trimming took off 1 base at V and 4 bases at J, with 4 bases between the two ends. CDR3 length: 12 amino acids. Germline CDR1 and CDR2: SGHAT and FQNNGV. CDR3 in DNA: TGTGCCAGCAGCTTAGGTCGCACTGAAGCTTTCCTT. Translated: CASSLGRTEAFL.

This clonotype was seen ten or more times. The chain carries TRBV18 and TRBJ2-3, with D unresolved. Germline V lookup: CDR1 KGHSH, CDR2 LQKENI. The CDR3 is 13 residues long. Trimming cost V 0 bases and J 0 bases, with 1 base left between them. The CDR3, as DNA: TGTGCCAGCTCACCACCTAGCACAGATACGCAGTATTTT. It translates to CASSPPSTDTQYF.

This clonotype was found a few times. The rearrangement links TRBV5-1 to TRBJ2-2, with TRBD2 matching 10 bases. CDR3 length: 16 residues. Trimming removed 4 bases from V and 0 bases from J; junction bases left unmatched: 3. Germline V CDR1 and CDR2: SGHRS, YFSETQ. Here the CDR3 DNA reads TGCGCCAGCAGCCGAGGACTAGCGGCGAACACCGGGGAGCTGTTTTTT. It encodes CASSRGLAANTGELFF.

The chain couples TRBV25-1 to TRBJ2-5; 10 nucleotides line up with TRBD1. Germline V lookup: CDR1 MGHDK, CDR2 SYGVNS. V was clipped by 4 bases and J by 0 bases; unmatched bases: 5. The CDR3 has 16 residues. The CDR3 reads CASSAPGQGYQETQYF. The CDR3 DNA reads as TGTGCCAGCAGTGCCCCGGGACAGGGGTACCAAGAGACCCAGTACTTC.

This chain links TRBV7-9 with TRBJ1-5; 7 nucleotides match TRBD1. This CDR3 has 16 amino acids. The V gene end was trimmed by 1 base and the J gene end by 2 bases; junction bases not matched to a gene: 5. Germline loops: CDR1 SEHNR, CDR2 FQNEAQ (reference sequence). The CDR3 sequence: CASSLEGGTRNQPQHF. CDR3 DNA sequence: TGTGCCAGCAGCTTAGAAGGGGGCACCCGCAATCAGCCCCAGCATTTT.

The chain is built from TRBV5-3 and TRBJ2-5, with a weak D call TRBD2 (5 bases). TRBV5-3 is recorded as an ORF, its role being uncertain. V was pared by 2 bases and J by 4 bases, with 18 bases between. This CDR3 has 16 residues. CDR3 loop: CARSFPMSGEIETQYF. The CDR3 nucleotides are TGTGCCAGAAGCTTTCCTATGAGTGGGGAGATAGAGACCCAGTACTTC.

CDR3 loop: CASSHRGPDEQYF. CDR3 DNA sequence: TGTGCCAGCAGCCACAGGGGGCCCGACGAGCAGTACTTC. The V gene is TRBV6-2 or TRBV6-3, the J gene TRBJ2-7; TRBD1 aligns across 9 bases. V trimming: 6 bases; J trimming: 5 bases; junction bases outside the gene matches: 5. The CDR3 has 13 residues. Germline V gene data show CDR1 as MNHEY and CDR2 as SVGEGT.

This chain links TRBV7-2 with TRBJ2-5; 8 positions agree with TRBD2. Germline V lookup: CDR1 SGHTA, CDR2 FQGNSA. Trimming removed 1 base from V and 5 bases from J; junction bases left unmatched: 9. CDR3 length: 16 amino acids. CDR3 region: CASSLVTAGGTETQYF. The CDR3 nucleotides are TGTGCCAGCAGCTTAGTTACGGCGGGGGGAACGGAGACCCAGTACTTC.

This clonotype was seen more than once but under ten times. The rearrangement links TRBV28 to TRBJ1-6, with 7 bases that match TRBD1. Germline CDR1 MDHEN, CDR2 SYDVKM. This CDR3 region has 15 residues. CDR3 protein: CGAGQGVSYNSPLHF. For the CDR3, the DNA is TGTGGTGCCGGGCAGGGGGTCTCCTATAATTCACCCCTCCACTTT.

The V and J genes are TRBV27 and TRBJ1-1; 9 nucleotides line up with TRBD1. Per the germline V gene, CDR1 is MNHEY and CDR2 is SMNVEV (reference sequence). V was clipped by 3 bases and J by 3 bases; unmatched bases: 8. This CDR3 has 16 amino acids. CDR3 DNA: TGTGCCAGCAGTTTCCATAGGGACAGGGCCGACACTGAAGCTTTCTTT. Translated, it gives CASSFHRDRADTEAFF.

The sample holds a few counts of this clonotype. The rearrangement uses TRBV6-5 and TRBJ1-4, with a tentative D call TRBD1 (5 bases). Per the germline V gene, CDR1 is MNHEY and CDR2 is SVGAGI. The CDR3 runs 13 residues. Trimming took off 8 bases at V and 6 bases at J, with 13 bases between the two ends. The CDR3 is CASAWDRHEKLFF. The CDR3 DNA follows: TGTGCCAGCGCGTGGGACCGGCATGAAAAACTGTTTTTT.

This clonotype was counted a few times. This rearrangement joins TRBV7-2 to TRBJ2-2; D may be TRBD1 or TRBD2 (6 bases each). The CDR3 loop spans 14 amino acids. The ends were cut back, 5 bases at V and 6 bases at J, with 13 bases in the middle. Germline-derived CDR1 and CDR2 are SGHTA and FQGNSA. CDR3 coding DNA: TGTGCCAGCAGCCCCGAGGGGGGACCCGGGGAGCTGTTTTTT. Its protein is CASSPEGGPGELFF.

In this sample, this clonotype turned up a few times. The chain has TRBV20-1 and TRBJ1-1; D is unresolved. Germline V gene lookup returns CDR1 DFQATT and CDR2 SNEGSKA (reference sequence). This CDR3 region has 15 residues. V was cut by 0 bases and J by 3 bases, with 14 bases left in between. The chain's CDR3 is CSARDQALGDTEAFF. CDR3 coding DNA: TGCAGTGCTAGAGATCAGGCTTTAGGCGACACTGAAGCTTTCTTT.

The rearrangement uses TRBV6-1 and TRBJ2-3; D is perhaps TRBD2 (6 bases). Germline V gene lookup returns CDR1 MNHNS and CDR2 SASEGT. The germline V and J ends were trimmed by 7 bases and 0 bases, with 14 bases remaining between them. This CDR3 has 15 residues. Here the CDR3 DNA reads TGTGCCAGCACCCTGGAGGGAACTAGCACAGATACGCAGTATTTT. Residues: CASTLEGTSTDTQYF.

This clonotype was seen many times. The chain recombines TRBV20-1 with TRBJ2-3; D may be TRBD2 (6 bases). The ends were cut back, 5 bases at V and 4 bases at J, with 16 bases in the middle. The germline CDR1 and CDR2 sequences are DFQATT and SNEGSKA (reference sequence). The CDR3 has 14 amino acids. The chain's CDR3 is CSARLPRRADTQYF. The CDR3 DNA follows: TGCAGTGCTCGGCTCCCTCGGAGGGCAGATACGCAGTATTTT.

There are a few counts of this clonotype. The chain employs TRBV27 and TRBJ2-5; 7 nucleotides line up with TRBD1. Germline V gene data show CDR1 as MNHEY and CDR2 as SMNVEV (reference sequence). CDR3 length: 14 residues. V was clipped by 3 bases and J by 2 bases; unmatched bases: 3. The CDR3 spells CASSFRQGQETQYF. CDR3 bases: TGTGCCAGCAGTTTTAGACAGGGACAAGAGACCCAGTACTTC.

This clonotype has ten or more counts. V is TRBV28 and J is TRBJ1-5; D is uncertain. Trimming cost V 6 bases and J 5 bases, with 8 bases left between them. Germline loops: CDR1 MDHEN, CDR2 SYDVKM. This CDR3 contains 12 residues. The DNA for the CDR3 is TGTGCCAGCAGCGGGAAACATCAGCCCCAGCATTTT. Protein product: CASSGKHQPQHF.